The clone carrying this T cell receptor beta chain was picked up a small number of times. Germline assignment: CDR1 KGHSH and CDR2 LQKENI. Unmatched junction bases numbered 5, after V lost 3 bases and J lost 4 bases. The CDR3 has 15 residues. These data are taken from a study of control samples from healthy donors and cancer patients. Profiling relied on immunoSEQ multiplex PCR, and the TCRdb table lists in-frame clones only, not all of them. The sample comprises around 84,000 clones, 75% to 85% of which are singletons, and more than 9% rests with the top ten. This chain uses TRBV18 with TRBJ2-3, with TRBD1 matching over 9 bases. The sequence was collected from a man aged 55 to 70 with head and neck cancer. Sequences were obtained from PBMCs. DNA of the CDR3: TGTGCCAGCTCACCTGGGACAGGGACGCCAGATACGCAGTATTTT. Protein: CASSPGTGTPDTQYF.